The 31 T cell receptor beta chains in this list originate from one sample, sequenced in a study of cytomegalovirus exposure and HLA in healthy donors. PCR involved 60 Vbeta and 13 Jbeta primers. Clones were read by immunoSEQ multiplex PCR, and TCRdb kept only the in-frame ones, dropping some. The sample gives roughly 130,000 clones, about 66% of which show up once; 1.6% is in the top ten. Sequencing input: PBMCs. All receptors derive from a man aged 25-40 years in good health and CMV-seropositive.

The V call is TRBV28, the J call TRBJ2-5, with D possibly TRBD2 on 5 matching bases. The germline V gene encodes CDR1 MDHEN and CDR2 SYDVKM. Trimming stripped 6 bases from V and 5 bases from J, with 19 bases between. The length of the CDR3 is 15 residues. This CDR3 reads CASRNLGLPSETQYF. DNA of the CDR3: TGTGCCAGCAGAAACCTAGGACTCCCGTCGGAGACCCAGTACTTC.

The chain employs TRBV7-2 and TRBJ2-5, with TRBD2 matching over 10 bases. V shed 3 bases and J 3 bases; nucleotides not matched to a gene: 4. Per the germline V gene, CDR1 is SGHTA and CDR2 is FQGNSA. The CDR3 consists of 15 residues. CDR3 in DNA: TGTGCCAGCAGCTTGTCTAGCGGGAGTGAAGAGACCCAGTACTTC. Residues: CASSLSSGSEETQYF.

The J gene is TRBJ2-6, the V gene TRBV6-5; possibly TRBD2 for D (6 bases). This CDR3 has 15 residues. CDR1 and CDR2 (germline): MNHEY, SVGAGI. Trimming left V 6 bases short and J 0 bases short, with 9 bases between. The CDR3 is CASSWDFSGANVLTF. The CDR3 DNA reads TGTGCCAGCAGCTGGGACTTCTCTGGGGCCAACGTCCTGACTTTC.

V and J are TRBV2 and TRBJ2-3; D gene uncertain. This CDR3 is built from 13 residues. Germline V lookup: CDR1 SNHLY, CDR2 FYNNEI. Trimming cost V 6 bases and J 3 bases, with 10 bases left between them. CDR3 nucleotides: TGTGCCAGCAGGAGGTTGTATACAGATACGCAGTATTTT. Translation gives CASRRLYTDTQYF.

This clone occurred a few times. The CDR3 loop is CAISAEGVRLTTEAFF. CDR3 DNA: TGTGCCATCAGTGCTGAGGGGGTCCGTTTGACCACTGAAGCTTTCTTT. This chain uses TRBV10-3 with TRBJ1-1; TRBD1 might be the D (6 bases). Trimming stripped 4 bases from V and 4 bases from J, with 19 bases between. CDR1 is ENHRY and CDR2 is SYGVKD in the germline V gene. This CDR3 has 16 residues.

This chain links TRBV9 with TRBJ2-3, with a tentative D call TRBD2 (5 bases). The germline V gene has CDR1 SGDLS and CDR2 YYNGEE. This CDR3 comprises 18 residues. V shed 0 bases and J shed 0 bases, with 17 bases lying between them. The CDR3: CASSVGEGASWSTDTQYF. Here the CDR3 DNA reads TGTGCCAGCAGCGTAGGAGAGGGAGCCAGCTGGAGCACAGATACGCAGTATTTT.

In DNA, the CDR3 is TGTGCCAGCAGCCCACGGGGGACTAGCGGCACAGATACGCAGTATTTT. Amino acid sequence: CASSPRGTSGTDTQYF. This sequence joins TRBV9 and TRBJ2-3; 10 positions agree with TRBD2. V was clipped by 4 bases and J by 1 base; unmatched bases: 6. This CDR3 region has 16 residues. Germline V CDR1 and CDR2: SGDLS, YYNGEE.

This clone was picked up one time. This chain links TRBV4-3 with TRBJ2-3; TRBD2 aligns across 9 bases. Unmatched junction bases numbered 15, after V lost 0 bases and J lost 2 bases. This CDR3 is 20 amino acids long. Germline assignment: CDR1 LGHNA and CDR2 YSLEER. The CDR3 DNA reads TGCGCCAGCAGCCAAGATTCGTTAGCGGGAGTTCCGCGAACCACAGATACGCAGTATTTT. Translating gives CASSQDSLAGVPRTTDTQYF.

The chain employs TRBV5-1 and TRBJ1-1, with unresolved D. Germline CDR1 reads SGHRS; CDR2 reads YFSETQ. The CDR3 length is 14 residues. V lost 1 base and J lost 1, with 8 bases in between. In DNA form, the CDR3 reads TGCGCCAGCAGCTTGACGCCAGGGAACACTGAAGCTTTCTTT. Protein: CASSLTPGNTEAFF.

J is TRBJ2-1 and V is TRBV13; 7 bases match TRBD1. The CDR3 has 15 residues. The ends lost 2 bases at V and 2 bases at J; junction bases unmatched: 3. CDR1 and CDR2 from the germline V gene are PRHDT and FYEKMQ (reference sequence). This CDR3 is CASSLRQGAYNEQFF. DNA for the CDR3: TGTGCCAGCAGCTTACGGCAGGGGGCCTACAATGAGCAGTTCTTC.

The chain combines TRBV6-1 with TRBJ2-5, with TRBD1 as a possible D gene (6 bases). The J call may be mistaken, given a closer DNA end match to TRBJ2-7. Germline values: CDR1 MNHNS, CDR2 SASEGT. The CDR3 runs to 15 residues. The DNA for the CDR3 is TGTGCCAGCAGAAGGACCGGGACACCGTCCTACGAGCAGTACTTC. It translates to CASRRTGTPSYEQYF.

This clone was found a few times. The chain uses TRBV6-5 and TRBJ1-2, with 7 positions matching TRBD1. Germline CDR1 MNHEY, CDR2 SVGAGI. This CDR3 comprises 14 residues. The ends lost 8 bases at V and 4 bases at J; junction bases unmatched: 10. The CDR3 is CASAQGGGSYGYTF. CDR3 coding DNA: TGTGCCAGCGCCCAAGGGGGCGGTTCCTATGGCTACACCTTC.

V gene TRBV7-6 combines with J gene TRBJ2-2; no clear D gene. The CDR3 is 13 amino acids. CDR1 and CDR2 (germline): SGHVS, FNYEAQ. V was trimmed by 5 bases and J by 6 bases, leaving 10 bases between them. The CDR3 is CASSPPVSGELFF. The DNA of the CDR3 is TGTGCCAGCAGCCCTCCGGTGTCCGGGGAGCTGTTTTTT.

This clone was counted between two and nine times. The V gene is TRBV7-3, the J gene TRBJ1-1; TRBD1 agrees at 7 bases. In germline, CDR1 is SGHTA, CDR2 FQGTGA. The V and J ends lost 5 bases and 4 bases, in that order; junction bases with no gene match: 4. This CDR3 is built from 13 residues. Written as DNA, the CDR3 is TGTGCCAGCAGCACAACAGGGGTCACTGAAGCTTTCTTT. Its translation: CASSTTGVTEAFF.

This chain uses TRBV18 with TRBJ2-7; 10 bases map to TRBD2. Unmatched junction bases numbered 2, after V lost 1 base and J lost 5 bases. This CDR3 is 14 amino acids long. Germline CDR1 and CDR2: KGHSH and LQKENI. The chain's CDR3 is CASSPLLAGDEQYF. DNA for the CDR3: TGTGCCAGCTCACCACTGCTAGCGGGGGACGAGCAGTACTTC. The full variable domain, completed using reference TRBV18 and TRBJ2-7, is NAGVMQNPRHLVRRRGQEARLRCSPMKGHSHVYWYRQLPEEGLKFMVYLQKENIIDESGMPKERFSAEFPKEGPSILRIQQVVRGDSAAYFCASSPLLAGDEQYFGPGTRLTVT.

The chain has TRBV10-3 and TRBJ1-2; D not resolved. Germline assignment: CDR1 ENHRY and CDR2 SYGVKD. The CDR3 extends over 12 amino acids. V lost 3 bases, J lost 8 bases, and 10 bases lay in between. DNA for the CDR3: TGTGCCATCAGTGAACTTGAGGGAGGCTACACCTTC. This sequence encodes CAISELEGGYTF.

The rearrangement uses TRBV27 and TRBJ2-5; TRBD1 matches at 8 bases. The V and J ends lost 2 bases and 4 bases, in that order; junction bases with no gene match: 3. Looked up from germline, CDR1 is MNHEY and CDR2 is SMNVEV (reference sequence). The CDR3 extends over 14 amino acids. The CDR3 sequence is CASSLRQGTETQYF. CDR3 DNA: TGTGCCAGCAGTTTAAGACAGGGGACAGAGACCCAGTACTTC.

V and J are TRBV5-1 and TRBJ1-3; D unresolved. This CDR3 has 15 amino acids. Trimming removed 4 bases at V and 1 base at J, with 12 bases between. Germline-derived CDR1 and CDR2 are SGHRS and YFSETQ. CDR3 region: CASSRSGPSGNTIYF. The DNA of the CDR3 is TGCGCCAGCAGCCGCTCCGGTCCGTCTGGAAACACCATATATTTT. Full variable domain (remainder filled in from reference TRBV5-1 and TRBJ1-3): KAGVTQTPRYLIKTRGQQVTLSCSPISGHRSVSWYQQTPGQGLQFLFEYFSETQRNKGNFPGRFSGRQFSNSRSEMNVSTLELGDSALYLCASSRSGPSGNTIYFGEGSWLTVV.

The rearrangement links TRBV11-3 to TRBJ2-7; D remains ambiguous. Trimming stripped 5 bases from V and 2 bases from J, with 16 bases between. Germline V gene lookup returns CDR1 SGHNT and CDR2 YENEEA. This CDR3 spans 15 amino acids. This CDR3 is CASSRGVASPYEQYF. The DNA of the CDR3 is TGTGCCAGCAGCCGAGGAGTAGCTTCCCCCTACGAGCAGTACTTC.

This clone was recorded a few times. The chain carries TRBV4-1 and TRBJ2-7; TRBD1 aligns across 8 bases. The V gene end was trimmed by 4 bases and the J gene end by 2 bases; junction bases not matched to a gene: 4. This CDR3 spans 14 amino acids. Per the germline V gene, CDR1 is MGHRA and CDR2 is YSYEKL. CDR3 sequence (DNA): TGCGCCAGCAGCCCCGGACAGGGAACCTACGAGCAGTACTTC. It yields the protein CASSPGQGTYEQYF.

Here the CDR3 reads CASSPQGITGQPQHF. As DNA, the CDR3 is TGCGCCAGCAGCCCACAGGGGATAACGGGTCAGCCCCAGCATTTT. The chain joins TRBV4-1 to TRBJ1-5; 7 nucleotides line up with TRBD1. The germline gives CDR1 MGHRA, CDR2 YSYEKL. This CDR3 spans 15 amino acids. The J segment lost 6 bases and the V segment lost 4 bases, leaving 9 bases of the junction unmatched.

This clone has just a few counts. V usage is TRBV2 and J usage is TRBJ2-7; 11 bases fit TRBD1. In germline, CDR1 is SNHLY, CDR2 FYNNEI. V gave up 5 bases and J gave up 3 bases; unmatched junction bases: 6. The CDR3 is made up of 15 amino acids. The CDR3 nucleotides read TGTGCCAGCAGTTCCACCGGGACAGGGGGCTACGAGCAGTACTTC. It encodes CASSSTGTGGYEQYF.

The CDR3 loop is CAAGEATDTQYF. The CDR3 nucleotides read TGTGCGGCGGGAGAAGCGACAGATACGCAGTATTTT. This sequence joins TRBV5-4 and TRBJ2-3, with TRBD2 matching over 7 bases. This CDR3 is built from 12 residues. CDR1 is SGHNT, CDR2 YYREEE, per germline (reference sequence).

The genes are TRBV20-1 and TRBJ2-1, with D unclear. V dropped 4 bases and J dropped 8 bases, with 9 bases sitting between them. This CDR3 spans 11 amino acids. In germline, CDR1 is DFQATT, CDR2 SNEGSKA (reference sequence). In DNA form, the CDR3 reads TGCAGTGCTATGTTCGGAGATGAGCAGTTCTTC. Amino acid sequence: CSAMFGDEQFF.

This chain connects TRBV10-2 to TRBJ2-5; the D is unclear. This CDR3 spans 13 amino acids. Germline loops: CDR1 WSHSY, CDR2 SAAADI. V gave up 3 bases and J gave up 10 bases, with 15 bases separating them. CDR3 in DNA: TGCGCCAGCAGTGACGAGACCCTAGGCGACCAGTACTTC. Protein product: CASSDETLGDQYF.

This chain joins TRBV5-8 and TRBJ2-7, with TRBD2 identical over 8 bases. V was pared by 0 bases and J by 6 bases, with 2 bases of the junction left unmatched. This CDR3 is built from 13 residues. Germline V gene data show CDR1 as SGHTS and CDR2 as YDEGEE. CDR3 DNA: TGTGCCAGCAGCTTGGTGCTAGCGGGCGAGCAGTACTTC. It encodes CASSLVLAGEQYF.

This clone is medium-sized within its sample. The chain uses TRBV5-1 and TRBJ1-2; D might be TRBD1 (5 bases). Trimming left V 1 base short and J 4 bases short, with 11 bases between. The CDR3 is made up of 14 amino acids. The V gene's germline CDR1 is SGHRS and CDR2 YFSETQ. The CDR3 DNA reads TGCGCCAGCAGCTTGAGCAGGGAGGCCTATGGCTACACCTTC. Protein: CASSLSREAYGYTF.

The V gene is TRBV5-6, the J gene TRBJ2-7, with D possibly matching TRBD2 (5 bases). Trimming cost V 1 base and J 6 bases, with 17 bases left between them. Germline V lookup: CDR1 SGHDT, CDR2 YYEEEE. The CDR3 has 15 amino acids. As DNA, the CDR3 is TGTGCCAGCAGCTTGATCCGGAATTACGGACTCGAGCAGTACTTC. This translates into CASSLIRNYGLEQYF. The full variable domain, in which reference TRBV5-6 and TRBJ2-7 provide the parts outside the CDR3, is DAGVTQSPTHLIKTRGQQVTLRCSPKSGHDTVSWYQQALGQGPQFIFQYYEEEERQRGNFPDRFSGHQFPNYSSELNVNALLLGDSALYLCASSLIRNYGLEQYFGPGTRLTVT.

The chain couples TRBV2 to TRBJ2-7; TRBD2 agrees at 8 bases. The CDR3 length is 15 residues. The junction had 9 bases not matched to a gene; V was cut back by 5 bases and J by 3 bases. CDR1 and CDR2 from the germline V gene are SNHLY and FYNNEI. The CDR3 nucleotides read TGTGCCAGCAGTCGCGCTAGCGGGTTGATCTACGAGCAGTACTTC. Translating it yields CASSRASGLIYEQYF.

This chain connects TRBV9 to TRBJ2-2, with D possibly matching TRBD2 (7 bases). CDR1 is SGDLS and CDR2 is YYNGEE in the germline V gene. V was shortened by 2 bases and J by 5 bases, with 13 bases between the two germline ends. This CDR3 has 15 amino acids. CDR3 in amino acids: CASSVGGRGTGELFF. In nucleotides, the CDR3 is TGTGCCAGCAGCGTTGGGGGGAGGGGGACCGGGGAGCTGTTTTTT.

This clone was seen a handful of times. The chain is built from TRBV29-1 and TRBJ1-2; 7 bases match TRBD1. CDR1 is SQVTM and CDR2 is ANQGSEA in the germline V gene. CDR3 length: 14 residues. J gave up 2 bases and V 7 bases, and 10 bases lay outside the gene matches. CDR3 residues: CSGGRRGQNYGYTF. CDR3 coding DNA: TGCAGCGGGGGCCGGAGGGGGCAAAACTATGGCTACACCTTC.